This entry lists 12 T cell receptor beta chains sequenced from one sample in a study of T cell responses to AZD1222 COVID-19 vaccine. Method: immunoSEQ multiplex PCR; TCRdb's copy keeps in-frame clones and lacks some. The sample lists roughly 180,000 clones, about 90% occurring once. The material was peripheral blood, obtained on day 0 of AZD1222 vaccination. These receptors originate from an adult in good health.

V usage is TRBV19 and J usage is TRBJ1-5; D gene ambiguous. This CDR3 region has 16 residues. CDR1 is LNHDA, CDR2 SQIVND, per germline (reference sequence). V gave up 4 bases and J gave up 0 bases, with 13 bases separating them. DNA of the CDR3: TGTGCCAGTAGTACGATACGGACGGCTAGCAATCAGCCCCAGCATTTT. Translating gives CASSTIRTASNQPQHF.

This chain uses TRBV7-3 with TRBJ1-2, with D perhaps TRBD1 (5 bases). The ends were cut back, 8 bases at V and 6 bases at J, with 10 bases in the middle. The germline V gene has CDR1 SGHTA and CDR2 FQGTGA. The CDR3 loop spans 11 amino acids. CDR3 coding DNA: TGTGCCAGCGGGCAGGGTAATGGCTACACCTTC. This gives the protein CASGQGNGYTF.

The chain couples TRBV30 to TRBJ1-1; possible D gene TRBD1, 5 bases. CDR1 and CDR2 from the germline V gene are GTSNPN and SVGIG (reference sequence). V was clipped by 0 bases and J by 5 bases, with 13 bases between them. The CDR3 has 14 amino acids. In DNA, the CDR3 is TGTGCCTGGAGTGTAGGGTGGGGGGTGACTGAAGCTTTCTTT. As protein: CAWSVGWGVTEAFF.

This chain uses TRBV18 with TRBJ2-7; 7 bases are a match to TRBD1. The CDR3 consists of 14 residues. V lost 6 bases, J lost 0 bases, and 5 bases stayed unmatched. The germline gives CDR1 KGHSH, CDR2 LQKENI. CDR3 in amino acids: CASSPGTASYEQYF. CDR3 nucleotides: TGTGCCAGCTCGCCAGGGACAGCCTCCTACGAGCAGTACTTC.

The J gene is TRBJ1-1, the V gene TRBV19; D gene ambiguous. This CDR3 spans 13 amino acids. The V end lost 8 bases, the J end lost 1 base, and 11 bases lay between the germline ends. Germline V gene lookup returns CDR1 LNHDA and CDR2 SQIVND (reference sequence). Here the CDR3 DNA reads TGTGCCAGTTCCGAGGGCGCGAACACTGAAGCTTTCTTT. It translates to CASSEGANTEAFF.

This clone was counted once. This chain joins TRBV5-1 and TRBJ2-1, with 9 nucleotides matching TRBD2. Germline V gene data show CDR1 as SGHRS and CDR2 as YFSETQ. Losses at the gene ends were 0 bases for V and 9 bases for J; bases not matched to a gene: 4. The CDR3 totals 14 residues. CDR3 region: CASSLGREGSEQFF. The CDR3 DNA reads TGCGCCAGCAGCTTGGGGCGGGAGGGTAGTGAGCAGTTCTTC.

This chain links TRBV7-9 with TRBJ2-7, with D uncertain. CDR3 length: 11 amino acids. V lost 5 bases to trimming and J lost 2 bases, with 4 bases between them. CDR1 is SEHNR, CDR2 FQNEAQ, per germline (reference sequence). The CDR3 loop is CASSVTYEQYF. The CDR3 DNA sequence: TGTGCCAGCAGCGTCACCTACGAGCAGTACTTC.

In its sample, this clone was seen once. V gene TRBV5-1 combines with J gene TRBJ2-1; D possibly corresponds to TRBD2 (6 bases). Between the trimmed V and J ends, which lost 4 bases and 6 bases, there was a span of 11 bases. Germline loops: CDR1 SGHRS, CDR2 YFSETQ. The CDR3 extends over 13 amino acids. Written as DNA, the CDR3 is TGCGCCAGCAGCGCGGGACGGCTCAATGAGCAGTTCTTC. Protein product: CASSAGRLNEQFF.

This clone has just one count. The V call is TRBV6-4, the J call TRBJ1-1; the match to TRBD1 covers 9 bases. Germline loops: CDR1 MRHNA, CDR2 SNTAGT. V gave up 8 bases and J gave up 0 bases; unmatched junction bases: 16. This CDR3 is 18 amino acids long. CDR3 sequence (DNA): TGTGCCAGCCAGTCGCCCCGGACAGGGGCTATGCTGAACACTGAAGCTTTCTTT. This codes for CASQSPRTGAMLNTEAFF.

The chain combines TRBV5-1 with TRBJ2-7, with 11 bases lining up with TRBD2. This CDR3 is 16 amino acids long. Per germline, CDR1 SGHRS and CDR2 YFSETQ. V lost 4 bases to trimming and J lost 3 bases; unmatched junction nucleotides: 9. The CDR3: CASSPEASGRFYEQYF. The CDR3 bases are TGCGCCAGCAGCCCGGAGGCTAGCGGGAGGTTCTACGAGCAGTACTTC.

This chain connects TRBV19 to TRBJ1-5; weak D call: TRBD1 (6 bases). CDR3 length: 12 amino acids. The germline V gene has CDR1 LNHDA and CDR2 SQIVND (reference sequence). The V gene lost 7 bases and the J gene lost 8 bases, with 12 bases spanning the gap. CDR3 protein: CASNSGEEPQHF. The CDR3 nucleotides read TGTGCCAGTAATTCAGGGGAAGAGCCCCAGCATTTT.

The chain has TRBV29-1 and TRBJ2-1; 13 bases fit TRBD2. CDR3 length: 14 residues. Trimming at V came to 6 bases and at J to 10 bases, leaving 9 bases not matched to a gene. CDR1 is SQVTM, CDR2 ANQGSEA, per germline. CDR3 DNA sequence: TGCAGCGTGGATACTAGCGGGAGGGCCGGGGAGCAGTTCTTC. It yields the protein CSVDTSGRAGEQFF.